The entry that follows covers one T cell receptor (beta chain) sequence. What it recognizes is unknown. V shed 10 bases, J shed 1 base, and the junction held 6 bases outside the gene matches. CDR3 length: 15 amino acids. CDR1 is LNHDA, CDR2 SQIVND, per germline (reference sequence). This entry is derived from a study of Ad26.COV2.S vaccination and SARS-CoV-2 variants. Overall study results and limits: Assessments of TCR breadth and depth may have underestimated the total T cell responses.

Using immunoSEQ multiplex PCR, the repertoire was profiled, and TCRdb retains in-frame clones only, with some absent. The table lists over 110,000 clones, about nine tenths of them singletons. This specimen consisted of peripheral blood, obtained after recovery from COVID-19. This sequence was found in a human donor who had recovered from COVID-19. The chain has TRBV19 and TRBJ2-3; 12 bases line up with TRBD2. The CDR3 reads CATRTSGAGTDTQYF. CDR3 sequence (DNA): TGTGCCACTCGGACTAGCGGGGCGGGCACAGATACGCAGTATTTT.